This T cell receptor beta chain emerged from a study of technical replicates of blood from a few donors. The protocol was immunoSEQ multiplex PCR, while the TCRdb copy is restricted to in-frame clones and leaves out a portion. This sample has about 66,000 clones, with approximately 91% found just once. This CDR3 is built from 14 residues. CDR1 is SGDLS, CDR2 YYNGEE, per germline. The V end was cut by 0 bases, the J end by 9 bases, with 13 bases between. The sequenced material came from PBMCs. J is TRBJ2-1 and V is TRBV9; D not resolved. The sequence was collected from a human donor in good health. Some clones in this sample may be carry-over from other donors' samples. For the CDR3, the DNA is TGTGCCAGCAGCGTAGACCAGGTATTGGGTGAGCAGTTCTTC. It specifies CASSVDQVLGEQFF.